The T cell receptor beta chain under discussion was sequenced for a study of T cell responses to AZD1222 COVID-19 vaccine. The CDR3 is made up of 12 amino acids. Germline V gene sequence: CDR1 SQVTM, CDR2 ANQGSEA. V was trimmed by 4 bases and J by 0 bases, leaving 6 bases between them. Produced via immunoSEQ multiplex PCR; TCRdb's table is partial and in-frame only. This sample has some 120,000 clones, with about 88% found just once. The clonotype comes from an adult who received the AZD1222 COVID-19 vaccine. The starting material was peripheral blood, obtained 28 days after the second AZD1222 dose. The chain employs TRBV29-1 and TRBJ1-2; weak D call: TRBD1 (5 bases). The CDR3 protein is CSVVGANYGYTF. The CDR3 coding sequence is TGCAGCGTTGTGGGGGCTAACTATGGCTACACCTTC.